The TCR beta chain described here comes from a study of blood T cell repertoires in COVID-19. Study-level background: Sources were T cells, B-cell-depleted T cells, or PBMCs; the material itself was cDNA or gDNA.

The CDR3 loop spans 14 amino acids. The V end was cut by 1 base, the J end by 0 bases, with 6 bases between. The germline gives CDR1 SGHDN, CDR2 FVKESK. Per the original methods: It was from reference gene primer amplification that nucleated cell counts were estimated. The protocol was immunoSEQ multiplex PCR, while the TCRdb copy is restricted to in-frame clones and leaves out a portion. V, J and clone size were drawn from that table, and D and trimming were deduced from the DNA. The sample has roughly 100,000 clones; approximately 84% are singletons. This clonotype was obtained from a human donor in a cohort sampled during active or convalescent COVID-19. The sample comprised peripheral blood. The chain combines TRBV14 with TRBJ1-2; maybe TRBD1 (6 bases). The CDR3, as DNA: TGTGCCAGCAGCCAAGCAGGGGCTAACTATGGCTACACCTTC. Encoded protein: CASSQAGANYGYTF.